These T cell receptor beta chains were read from a single sample in a study of T cell changes during pregnancy in multiple sclerosis. Profiling relied on immunoSEQ multiplex PCR, and the TCRdb table lists in-frame clones only, not all of them. The sample yields approximately 130,000 clones, about 96% seen once. This specimen consisted of peripheral blood, obtained after pregnancy. The origin of the receptors is a female donor with multiple sclerosis, enrolled in a pregnancy study. The CDR3 runs from the conserved cysteine through the conserved F or W. D genes are given only for firm matches.

J | D | V | CDR3 | DNA
TRBJ2-7 | TRBD2 | TRBV7-9 | CASSPLAVGRALEQYF | TGTGCCAGCAGCCCCTTGGCCGTCGGGAGGGCGCTCGAGCAGTACTTC
TRBJ2-7 | TRBD2 | TRBV7-6 | CASSFGGSYGEQYF | TGTGCCAGCAGCTTTGGCGGGAGCTATGGCGAGCAGTACTTC
TRBJ1-1 | NA | TRBV28 | CASSFRGTLNTEAFF | TGTGCCAGCAGTTTTAGGGGCACCTTGAACACTGAAGCTTTCTTT
TRBJ2-1 | NA | TRBV6-4 | CASSRTGNKNNEQFF | TGTGCCAGCAGCCGCACAGGGAATAAGAACAATGAGCAGTTCTTC
TRBJ2-5 | NA | TRBV2 | CAGENRAEETQYF | TGTGCCGGAGAGAACAGGGCCGAAGAGACCCAGTACTTC
TRBJ2-1 | NA | TRBV4-1 | CASSHFNYNEQFF | TGCGCCAGCAGCCACTTTAACTACAATGAGCAGTTCTTC
TRBJ2-7 | NA | TRBV7-8 | CASSLARLEQYF | TGTGCCAGCAGCTTAGCAAGACTCGAGCAGTACTTC
TRBJ1-1 | NA | TRBV5-4 | CASSLVQGTEAFF | TGTGCCAGCAGCTTGGTACAGGGCACTGAAGCTTTCTTT
TRBJ1-2 | TRBD1 | TRBV19 | CASRGTGEYGYTF | TGTGCCAGCCGAGGGACAGGGGAGTATGGCTACACCTTC
TRBJ2-1 | TRBD1 | TRBV27 | CASSLRGQGASYNEQFF | TGTGCCAGCAGTTTGAGGGGACAGGGGGCTAGCTACAATGAGCAGTTCTTC
TRBJ2-1 | NA | TRBV9 | CASSVGAVYHEQFF | TGTGCCAGCAGCGTAGGGGCCGTCTACCATGAGCAGTTCTTC
TRBJ2-7 | NA | TRBV7-2 | CASSLVSPGGYEQYF | TGTGCCAGCAGCTTAGTTAGCCCCGGTGGGTACGAGCAGTACTTC
TRBJ2-5 | NA | TRBV10-3 | CAISQGIQETQYF | TGTGCCATCAGTCAGGGAATCCAAGAGACCCAGTACTTC
TRBJ2-2 | TRBD2 | TRBV6-1 | CASSDGGIGELFF | TGTGCCAGCAGTGACGGGGGGATCGGGGAGCTGTTTTTT
TRBJ2-3 | TRBD2 | TRBV7-9 | CASSSLDLAGEAPDTQYF | TGTGCCAGCAGCTCCCTTGATCTAGCGGGAGAGGCCCCAGATACGCAGTATTTT
TRBJ1-2 | NA | TRBV2 | CASTFNFGYTF | TGTGCCAGCACCTTTAATTTTGGCTACACCTTC
TRBJ2-6 | NA | TRBV21-1 | CASSLFRDRGSGANVLTF | TGTGCCAGCAGCCTATTCAGGGACAGGGGGTCTGGGGCCAACGTCCTGACTTTC
TRBJ2-3 | TRBD2 | TRBV2 | CASSRKGNTGLAGNPITDTQYF | TGTGCCAGCAGCCGGAAGGGGAATACGGGACTAGCGGGAAATCCTATCACAGATACGCAGTATTTT
TRBJ2-5 | TRBD1 | TRBV18 | CASSPVPGGQETQYF | TGTGCCAGCTCACCAGTCCCAGGGGGACAAGAGACCCAGTACTTC
TRBJ2-3 | TRBD1 | TRBV7-2 | CASSLRDSGTDTQYF | TGTGCCAGCAGCTTAAGGGACAGTGGGACAGATACGCAGTATTTT
TRBJ2-7 | NA | TRBV5-4 | CASSLGPDRFRSFSDEQYF | TGTGCCAGCAGCTTGGGCCCTGACCGATTCAGGTCCTTTTCCGACGAGCAGTACTTC
TRBJ2-7 | NA | TRBV28 | CASRGGLALDEQYF | TGTGCCAGCAGAGGTGGGCTAGCACTCGACGAGCAGTACTTC
TRBJ1-5 | TRBD1 | TRBV27 | CASRRVAGGHWGNQPQHF | TGTGCCAGCAGGAGGGTGGCAGGGGGGCATTGGGGCAATCAGCCCCAGCATTTT
TRBJ2-2 | NA | TRBV5-6 | CASSYLPTGTNTGELFF | TGTGCCAGCAGCTATTTACCGACAGGCACGAACACCGGGGAGCTGTTTTTT
TRBJ1-2 | TRBD1 | TRBV10-3 | CAISENRGRYGYTF | TGTGCCATCAGTGAGAACAGGGGCCGGTATGGCTACACCTTC
TRBJ2-1 | NA | TRBV7-9 | CASSLGLQGRKFF | TGTGCCAGCAGCTTAGGGCTACAGGGGAGGAAGTTCTTC
TRBJ1-5 | NA | TRBV28 | CASRNGGGANQPQHF | TGTGCCAGCAGAAACGGAGGCGGGGCCAATCAGCCCCAGCATTTT
TRBJ2-5 | TRBD2 | TRBV7-2 | CASSSSGRAIETQYF | TGTGCCAGCAGCTCTAGCGGGAGGGCCATAGAGACCCAGTACTTC
TRBJ2-1 | TRBD1 | TRBV11-2 | CASGTDYNEQFF | TGTGCCAGCGGGACAGATTACAATGAGCAGTTCTTC
TRBJ2-2 | NA | TRBV19 | CASSWGGTGELFF | TGTGCCAGTAGTTGGGGAGGAACCGGGGAGCTGTTTTTT
TRBJ2-1 | TRBD2 | TRBV7-2 | CASSLNPIAGGEQFF | TGTGCCAGCAGCTTAAACCCAATAGCGGGAGGTGAGCAGTTCTTC
TRBJ2-7 | NA | TRBV5-6 | CASSLTPGGYEQYF | TGTGCCAGCAGCTTAACCCCCGGGGGCTACGAGCAGTACTTC
TRBJ2-7 | TRBD1 | TRBV6-5 | CASSLPRQGAIYEQYF | TGTGCCAGCAGTTTACCGAGGCAGGGGGCAATCTACGAGCAGTACTTC
TRBJ1-4 | TRBD1 | TRBV18 | CASSPPPGGRNEKLFF | TGTGCCAGCTCACCCCCTCCAGGGGGGAGAAATGAAAAACTGTTTTTT
TRBJ1-4 | TRBD1 | TRBV7-9 | CASRPDRVINEKLFF | TGTGCCAGCAGGCCCGACAGGGTAATTAATGAAAAACTGTTTTTT
TRBJ2-7 | TRBD1 | TRBV6-1 | CASSESRDRLREYF | TGTGCCAGCAGTGAATCAAGGGACAGACTAAGGGAGTACTTC
TRBJ2-7 | TRBD2 | TRBV7-6 | CASSANRGDHEQYF | TGTGCCAGCAGCGCAAACCGGGGGGACCACGAGCAGTACTTC
TRBJ2-7 | TRBD2 | TRBV10-3 | CAIAGTSSYEQYF | TGTGCCATAGCCGGGACTAGCTCCTACGAGCAGTACTTC
TRBJ2-7 | TRBD1 | TRBV7-8 | CASSLAGQERFEQYF | TGTGCCAGCAGCTTAGCGGGACAGGAAAGGTTCGAGCAGTACTTC
TRBJ2-7 | TRBD1 | TRBV6-1 | CASSRQDRESYEQYF | TGTGCCAGCAGTCGACAGGACAGGGAATCCTACGAGCAGTACTTC
TRBJ2-2 | NA | TRBV2 | CASSVLEGYTGELFF | TGTGCCAGCAGTGTGCTGGAGGGTTACACCGGGGAGCTGTTTTTT
TRBJ1-2 | TRBD1 | TRBV6-6 | CASSYSQGQVNYGYTF | TGTGCCAGCAGTTACTCGCAGGGACAGGTTAACTATGGCTACACCTTC
TRBJ2-2 | TRBD1 | TRBV5-4 | CASSQGQAMNTGELFF | TGTGCCAGCAGCCAGGGACAGGCCATGAACACCGGGGAGCTGTTTTTT
TRBJ2-7 | TRBD2 | TRBV7-2 | CASSSGTSGLYEQYF | TGTGCCAGCAGCTCCGGGACTAGCGGCTTGTACGAGCAGTACTTC
TRBJ2-3 | NA | TRBV5-6 | CASSFGGRRKTDTQYF | TGTGCCAGCAGCTTTGGGGGGAGAAGGAAGACAGATACGCAGTATTTT
TRBJ1-3 | NA | TRBV2 | CASIRTGISGNTIYF | TGTGCCAGCATTCGAACAGGGATCTCTGGAAACACCATATATTTT
TRBJ2-1 | NA | TRBV5-1 | CASSLSFEQFF | TGCGCCAGCAGCTTGAGCTTTGAGCAGTTCTTC